This TCR beta chain came from a study of cytomegalovirus exposure and HLA in healthy donors. The study, taken as a whole, reports: The HLA-A and HLA-B alleles of most subjects were reportedly predicted accurately from TCR beta sequences. One variant, a missense change in DCLRE1C, was linked in a later analysis to TCR beta V- and J-gene trimming.

The PCR ran on 60 Vbeta and 13 Jbeta primers. Generated by immunoSEQ multiplex PCR, the TCRdb table keeps only in-frame clones and is missing some. Here the sample spans about 85,000 clones, roughly 80% being singletons. A word on this clone: Its antigen is still unknown.

This CDR3 is built from 16 residues. The ends were cut back, 4 bases at V and 0 bases at J, with 13 bases in the middle. Germline V CDR1 and CDR2: ENHRY, SYGVKD. The chain has TRBV10-3 and TRBJ1-3; perhaps TRBD1 as D (5 bases). The TCR sequence derives from a woman aged 45-60 years in good health and CMV-seropositive. Specimen: PBMCs. The CDR3 DNA reads as TGTGCCATCAGTGGCGCGGGACGGATCTCTGGAAACACCATATATTTT. Its protein is CAISGAGRISGNTIYF.